This T cell receptor beta chain was documented in a study of cytomegalovirus exposure and HLA in healthy donors. Notes on this clone: No antigen is known for it.

Produced via immunoSEQ multiplex PCR; TCRdb's table is partial and in-frame only. The sample comprises 130,000 or so clones, approximately 87% of which are singletons, and 2.1% rests with the top ten. Broader study findings: According to a later analysis, TCR clusters from the first cohort tended to co-occur in the roughly 110 validation repertoires. Investigators reported 150 to 200 TCR beta chains as tied to cytomegalovirus. In vitro experiments confirmed that a few CMV-associated chains were specific for CMV antigens.

In germline, CDR1 is SGHAT, CDR2 FQNNGV. With 5 bases removed from V and 7 bases from J, the gap between germline ends came to 17 bases. This CDR3 spans 15 amino acids. The validation cohort, a group of 120 subjects, included the donors and was separate from the roughly 670-subject first cohort. This clonotype was obtained from a woman aged 25 to 45 in good health and CMV-seronegative. The chain couples TRBV11-2 to TRBJ2-2, with D perhaps matching TRBD1 (6 bases). Sequencing was done on a sample of PBMCs. CDR3 sequence reads: CASSLRDIISGELFF. The CDR3, as DNA: TGTGCCAGCAGCCTCCGGGACATTATAAGCGGGGAGCTGTTTTTT.